These 6 T cell receptor beta chains were all obtained from the same sample, sequenced in a study. TCRdb re-derived calls from the 5' RACE reads in MiXCR, one entry per CDR3 protein. This sample has 25,000 to 40,000 distinct CDR3 sequences, with 26% found just once. The sequenced sample consisted of naive CD4+ T cells sorted from a lymph node. The subset: naive CD4+ T cells, CD4+CD45RA+CD25-. The receptor source for this set is a female donor with breast cancer.

The chain recombines TRBV9 with TRBJ1-5, with D unresolved. V dropped 0 bases and J dropped 7 bases, with 11 bases sitting between them. This CDR3 comprises 14 residues. The germline CDR1 and CDR2 sequences are SGDLS and YYNGEE. The CDR3 here is CASSVGGGSQPQHF. In DNA, the CDR3 is TGTGCCAGCAGCGTAGGGGGAGGGAGCCAGCCCCAGCATTTT. Supplemented by reference TRBV9 and TRBJ1-5, the full variable domain reads DSGVTQTPKHLITATGQRVTLRCSPRSGDLSVYWYQQSLDQGLQFLIQYYNGEERAKGNILERFSAQQFPDLHSELNLSSLELGDSALYFCASSVGGGSQPQHFGDGTRLSIL.

J is TRBJ2-2 and V is TRBV7-3; tentative D call: TRBD1 (5 bases). The CDR3 has 16 residues. V lost 1 base to trimming and J lost 7 bases, with 16 bases between them. Germline V gives CDR1 SGHTA, CDR2 FQGTGA. Here the CDR3 reads CASSLNALGLSGELFF. The CDR3 DNA sequence: TGTGCCAGCAGCTTAAACGCCCTGGGGCTCAGCGGGGAGCTGTTTTTT.

Notes on this clonotype: This could be a read error, since a much larger clone is one nucleotide away. J is TRBJ2-7 and V is TRBV7-9; D is undetermined. There are 11 residues in the CDR3. Looked up from germline, CDR1 is SEHNR and CDR2 is FQNEAQ (reference sequence). Here the CDR3 DNA reads TGTGCCAGCAGCTTAGAGGTCGAGCGGTACTTC. Amino acid sequence: CASSLEVERYF. The entire variable domain, with the rest obtained from reference TRBV7-9 and TRBJ2-7, is as follows: DTGVSQNPRHKITKRGQNVTFRCDPISEHNRLYWYRQTLGQGPEFLTYFQNEAQLEKSRLLSDRFSAERPKGSFSTLEIQRTEQGDSAMYLCASSLEVERYFGPGTRLTVT.

This clonotype is medium-sized. The J gene is TRBJ1-6, the V gene TRBV4-1, with TRBD1 as a possible D gene (5 bases). The V end lost 6 bases, the J end lost 6 bases, and 12 bases lay between the germline ends. The CDR3 has 14 amino acids. Per germline, CDR1 MGHRA and CDR2 YSYEKL. CDR3 in DNA: TGCGCCAGCAGTCCCGGGACTGCTAATTCACCCCTCCACTTT. It codes for CASSPGTANSPLHF.

This clonotype is judged medium-sized. The chain employs TRBV7-3 and TRBJ2-3; D might be TRBD2 (6 bases). CDR3 length equals 13 residues. Germline values: CDR1 SGHTA, CDR2 FQGTGA. The V end lost 4 bases, the J end lost 2 bases, and 7 bases lay between the germline ends. The CDR3: CASSSDYTDTQYF. DNA for the CDR3: TGTGCCAGCAGCTCGGACTACACAGATACGCAGTATTTT.

On this clonotype itself: Given a much more abundant clone one base away, this may be a read error. The chain carries TRBV9 and TRBJ2-3, with D tentatively TRBD2 (7 bases). V lost 3 bases and J 3 bases, leaving 14 bases between the germline ends. The CDR3 contains 15 residues. Germline-derived CDR1 and CDR2 are SGDLS and YYNGEE. This chain's CDR3 is CASSAGEGWTDTQYF. CDR3 sequence (DNA): TGTGCCAGCAGCGCAGGGGAGGGGTGGACAGATACGCAGTATTTT.